The entry that follows covers one T cell receptor beta chain sequence. Its antigen remains unidentified. One end of the junction is discordant with germline, which a read error may explain. Germline values: CDR1 LGHNA, CDR2 YNFKEQ. This CDR3 is 14 amino acids long. The sample is drawn from a study of radiotherapy plus CTLA-4 blockade in lung cancer. Points from the study as a whole: How blood T cell clones changed early, along with interferon-beta, reportedly forecast response best. Expansion of tumor-derived TCR clones was observed in blood after radiotherapy plus ipilimumab.

Profiling relied on immunoSEQ multiplex PCR, and the TCRdb table lists in-frame clones only, not all of them. The sample contains approximately 40,000 clones, 72% of which appear only once. The sequenced sample was peripheral blood, obtained from a patient treated with radiotherapy plus ipilimumab. This chain links TRBV4-2 with TRBJ2-3; 8 nucleotides align to TRBD2. The receptor was derived from a human donor with non-small cell lung cancer who had stable disease on radiotherapy plus ipilimumab. CDR3 coding DNA: TGTGCCAGCAACCAAGTCGGGGGGGCCAGGTGGCAGTATTTT. This gives the protein CASNQVGGARWQYF.